Below are 2 T cell receptor beta chains sequenced from a single sample in a study of CD8+ T cells in alopecia areata. Reverse transcription of extracted RNA yielded cDNA, which provided the sequencing template. Profiling relied on immunoSEQ multiplex PCR, and the TCRdb table lists in-frame clones only, not all of them. The sample has roughly 100,000 clones; approximately 60% are singletons. Sequenced: CD4+ T cells sorted from blood. The receptor set was obtained from a human donor in good health.

This clone came up once. Germline and junction disagree at one end, which may indicate a read error. V usage is TRBV5-6 and J usage is TRBJ2-5, with D perhaps matching TRBD2 (5 bases). Germline loops: CDR1 SGHDT, CDR2 YYEEEE. This CDR3 has 14 residues. This CDR3 reads CASSSLGNHETQYF. The DNA of the CDR3 is TGTGCCAGCAGCTCACTAGGGAACCATGAGACCCAGTACTTC.

The gene calls are TRBV25-1 and TRBJ2-3; 9 positions agree with TRBD2. Trimming at V came to 1 base and at J to 4 bases, leaving 6 bases not matched to a gene. Germline values: CDR1 MGHDK, CDR2 SYGVNS. The CDR3 extends over 16 amino acids. CDR3 protein: CASSESGSGGSDTQYF. The CDR3 coding sequence is TGTGCCAGCAGTGAATCAGGTAGCGGGGGATCAGATACGCAGTATTTT.